These 18 T cell receptor beta chains share one sample of origin, sequenced in a study of control samples from healthy donors and cancer patients. The protocol was immunoSEQ multiplex PCR, while the TCRdb copy is restricted to in-frame clones and leaves out a portion. The sample lists about 170,000 clones; 93% were seen once. Sequenced: blood. The origin of the receptors is a woman aged 55-70 years in good health.

The J gene is TRBJ1-3, the V gene TRBV6-5; D is unresolved. V gave up 4 bases and J gave up 0 bases, with 10 bases separating them. This CDR3 is 15 amino acids long. Germline-derived CDR1 and CDR2 are MNHEY and SVGAGI. DNA for the CDR3: TGTGCCAGCAGTTGGCAAAGCGTCTCTGGAAACACCATATATTTT. Translation gives CASSWQSVSGNTIYF.

This clone has a single count. V and J are TRBV7-9 and TRBJ2-7; no clear D. Germline V gene lookup returns CDR1 SEHNR and CDR2 FQNEAQ (reference sequence). V lost 3 bases and J lost 3, with 18 bases in between. CDR3 length: 16 amino acids. CDR3 loop: CASSFFNWVSNYEQYF. For the CDR3, the DNA is TGTGCCAGCAGCTTCTTTAACTGGGTCTCTAACTACGAGCAGTACTTC.

The CDR3 coding sequence is TGTGCCAGCAACGACTTCCATGGGGAAAAACTGTTTTTT. Its translation is CASNDFHGEKLFF. V gene TRBV3-1 (or the pseudogene TRBV3-2) combines with J gene TRBJ1-4; D is unresolved. V dropped 7 bases and J dropped 8 bases, with 14 bases sitting between them. CDR3 length: 13 amino acids. The germline V gene encodes CDR1 LGHDT and CDR2 YNNKEL (reference sequence).

The chain combines TRBV4-1 with TRBJ1-4, with 10 bases that match TRBD1. Looked up from germline, CDR1 is MGHRA and CDR2 is YSYEKL. Trimming removed 0 bases from V and 8 bases from J; junction bases left unmatched: 9. The CDR3 covers 17 residues. In DNA form, the CDR3 reads TGCGCCAGCAGCCAAGAGCCCCCGACAGGGGGCCCGGAAAAACTGTTTTTT. This gives the protein CASSQEPPTGGPEKLFF.

This rearrangement joins TRBV30 to TRBJ2-7; D unclear. Trimming stripped 0 bases from V and 7 bases from J, with 7 bases between. The CDR3 loop spans 11 amino acids. Germline assignment: CDR1 GTSNPN and CDR2 SVGIG (reference sequence). The CDR3 protein is CAWSVPGEQYF. CDR3 DNA sequence: TGTGCCTGGAGTGTACCCGGTGAGCAGTACTTC.

The rearrangement joins TRBV7-2 to TRBJ1-2, with TRBD1 matching over 7 bases. The germline CDR1 and CDR2 sequences are SGHTA and FQGNSA. The V segment lost 6 bases and the J segment 2 bases; nucleotides outside the gene matches: 9. This CDR3 region has 15 residues. The CDR3 is CASRKNRGLNYGYTF. As DNA, the CDR3 is TGTGCCAGCAGGAAAAACAGGGGTCTGAACTATGGCTACACCTTC. Full variable domain (outside the CDR3, taken from reference TRBV7-2 and TRBJ1-2): GAGVSQSPSNKVTEKGKDVELRCDPISGHTALYWYRQSLGQGLEFLIYFQGNSAPDKSGLPSDRFSAERTGGSVSTLTIQRTQQEDSAVYLCASRKNRGLNYGYTFGSGTRLTVV.

V gene TRBV6-2 or TRBV6-3 combines with J gene TRBJ2-7; the D is unclear. Germline values: CDR1 MNHEY, CDR2 SVGEGT. V was shortened by 0 bases and J by 4 bases, with 13 bases between the two germline ends. CDR3 size: 15 residues. CDR3 region: CASSYSNGPQYEQYF. Here the CDR3 DNA reads TGTGCCAGCAGTTACTCGAATGGGCCCCAGTACGAGCAGTACTTC.

The chain is built from TRBV6-5 and TRBJ1-1; the D gene is possibly TRBD1 (5 bases). Germline CDR1 and CDR2: MNHEY and SVGAGI. With 2 bases removed from V and 5 bases from J, the gap between germline ends came to 12 bases. The CDR3 has 14 amino acids. CDR3 residues: CASSYGGIGTEAFF. The CDR3 coding sequence is TGTGCCAGCAGTTACGGGGGAATCGGTACTGAAGCTTTCTTT.

The J gene is TRBJ1-6, the V gene TRBV27; perhaps TRBD1 as D (6 bases). V dropped 7 bases and J dropped 3 bases, with 10 bases sitting between them. Germline CDR1 MNHEY, CDR2 SMNVEV (reference sequence). The CDR3 runs 14 residues. The chain's CDR3 is CASTQDSYNSPLHF. Here the CDR3 DNA reads TGTGCCAGCACCCAGGACAGCTATAATTCACCCCTCCACTTT.

The chain uses TRBV6-5 and TRBJ1-3, with no clear D. Germline-derived CDR1 and CDR2 are MNHEY and SVGAGI. The germline V and J ends were trimmed by 4 bases and 3 bases, with 10 bases remaining between them. This CDR3 contains 14 residues. CDR3 sequence (DNA): TGTGCCAGCAGTTCATTGGGAAGTGGAAACACCATATATTTT. The encoded protein is CASSSLGSGNTIYF.

The rearrangement links TRBV7-2 to TRBJ1-5; 11 bases agree with TRBD1. This CDR3 has 15 residues. CDR1 is SGHTA and CDR2 is FQGNSA in the germline V gene. V gave up 5 bases and J gave up 3 bases; unmatched junction bases: 3. The CDR3 protein is CASSPDRGHNQPQHF. In DNA, the CDR3 is TGTGCCAGCAGCCCGGACAGGGGGCACAATCAGCCCCAGCATTTT.

The J gene is TRBJ1-1, the V gene TRBV10-3, with 8 nucleotides matching TRBD1. The trim removed 6 bases at V and 4 bases at J, leaving 7 bases unmatched. The germline V gene encodes CDR1 ENHRY and CDR2 SYGVKD. This CDR3 comprises 14 residues. CDR3 residues: CAIRETGAFTEAFF. Here the CDR3 DNA reads TGTGCCATCAGGGAGACAGGGGCCTTCACTGAAGCTTTCTTT.

The chain links TRBV3-1 (or the pseudogene TRBV3-2) to TRBJ2-7, with 11 bases that match TRBD1. J lost 6 bases, V lost 1 base, and 5 bases had no gene match. The CDR3 length is 15 residues. The germline gives CDR1 LGHDT, CDR2 YNNKEL (reference sequence). CDR3 coding DNA: TGTGCCAGCAGCCAAGCCGGACAGGGGGCAAGCGAGCAGTACTTC. This sequence encodes CASSQAGQGASEQYF.

This chain connects TRBV7-6 to TRBJ2-5; 10 positions agree with TRBD2. Germline assignment: CDR1 SGHVS and CDR2 FNYEAQ. V trimming: 1 base; J trimming: 1 base; junction bases outside the gene matches: 6. The CDR3 length is 17 residues. This CDR3 is CASSLEVLAGAQETQYF. CDR3 bases: TGTGCCAGCAGCTTAGAAGTTCTAGCGGGGGCCCAAGAGACCCAGTACTTC.

The V and J genes are TRBV9 and TRBJ1-5, with D uncertain. The germline V gene has CDR1 SGDLS and CDR2 YYNGEE. The CDR3 contains 15 residues. With 0 bases removed from V and 1 base from J, the gap between germline ends came to 8 bases. The CDR3 DNA reads as TGTGCCAGCAGCGTAGGGCCCTTAAGCAATCAGCCCCAGCATTTT. Protein product: CASSVGPLSNQPQHF.

The chain is built from TRBV9 and TRBJ2-3; 8 bases are a match to TRBD1. CDR1 and CDR2 (germline): SGDLS, YYNGEE. The CDR3 sequence is 19 residues long. J gave up 1 base and V 3 bases, and 16 bases lay outside the gene matches. The CDR3 nucleotides read TGTGCCAGCAGCGCAACAGGGCAGGGGGCGCGGGTTGGCACAGATACGCAGTATTTT. Translating gives CASSATGQGARVGTDTQYF.

V usage is TRBV6-6 and J usage is TRBJ1-1; TRBD1 matches 8 bases. The junction had 8 bases not matched to a gene; V was cut back by 6 bases and J by 5 bases. CDR3 length: 14 residues. Per germline, CDR1 MNHNY and CDR2 SVGAGI (reference sequence). CDR3 nucleotides: TGTGCCAGCAGACCTGACAGGGGAGGAACTGAAGCTTTCTTT. Protein sequence: CASRPDRGGTEAFF.

The gene calls are TRBV3-1 (or the pseudogene TRBV3-2) and TRBJ2-7, with D tentatively TRBD1 (6 bases). The CDR3 sequence is 14 residues long. Trimming took 4 bases from V and 2 from J, leaving 12 bases between them. CDR1 LGHDT and CDR2 YNNKEL come from the germline V gene (reference sequence). CDR3 loop: CASSRQGSPYEQYF. CDR3 coding DNA: TGTGCCAGCAGCCGGCAGGGGTCCCCCTACGAGCAGTACTTC.